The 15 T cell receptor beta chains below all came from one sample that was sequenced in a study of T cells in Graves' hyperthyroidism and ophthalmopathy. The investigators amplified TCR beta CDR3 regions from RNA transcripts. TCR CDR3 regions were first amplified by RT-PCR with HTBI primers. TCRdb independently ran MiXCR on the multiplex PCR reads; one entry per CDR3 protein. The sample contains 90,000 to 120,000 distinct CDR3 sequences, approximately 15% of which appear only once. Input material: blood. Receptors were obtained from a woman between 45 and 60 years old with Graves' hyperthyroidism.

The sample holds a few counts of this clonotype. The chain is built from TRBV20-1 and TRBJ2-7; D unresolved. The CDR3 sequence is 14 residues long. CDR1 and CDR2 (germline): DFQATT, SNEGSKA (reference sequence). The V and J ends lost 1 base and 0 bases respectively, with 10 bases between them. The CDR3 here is CSARGLRLSYEQYF. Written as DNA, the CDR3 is TGCAGTGCTAGAGGACTTCGTCTCTCCTACGAGCAGTACTTC.

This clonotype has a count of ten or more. CDR3 DNA: TGTGCCAGCAGTTTACACCGGGCGGGAGGGTACGAGCAGTACTTC. Translated: CASSLHRAGGYEQYF. The chain links TRBV12-3 or TRBV12-4 to TRBJ2-7; TRBD2 agrees at 9 bases. The CDR3 consists of 15 residues. The trim removed 2 bases at V and 4 bases at J, leaving 6 bases unmatched.

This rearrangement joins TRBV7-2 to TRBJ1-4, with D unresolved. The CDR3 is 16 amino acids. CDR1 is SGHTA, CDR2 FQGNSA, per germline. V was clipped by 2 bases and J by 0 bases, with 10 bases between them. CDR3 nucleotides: TGTGCCAGCAGCTTATTAGGTCCCGCAACTAATGAAAAACTGTTTTTT. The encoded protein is CASSLLGPATNEKLFF.

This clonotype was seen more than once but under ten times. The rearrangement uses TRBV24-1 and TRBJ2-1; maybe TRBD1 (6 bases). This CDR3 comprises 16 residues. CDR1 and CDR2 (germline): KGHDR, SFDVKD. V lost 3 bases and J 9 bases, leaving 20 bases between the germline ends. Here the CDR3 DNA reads TGTGCCACCAGTGATACCGGCAGGGGCGCGTTAAGTGAGCAGTTCTTC. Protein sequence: CATSDTGRGALSEQFF.

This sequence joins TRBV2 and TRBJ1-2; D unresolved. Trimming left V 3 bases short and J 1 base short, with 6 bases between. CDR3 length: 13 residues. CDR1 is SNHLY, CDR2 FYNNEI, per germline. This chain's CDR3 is CASSDRGNYGYTF. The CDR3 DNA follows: TGTGCCAGCAGTGACCGGGGTAACTATGGCTACACCTTC.

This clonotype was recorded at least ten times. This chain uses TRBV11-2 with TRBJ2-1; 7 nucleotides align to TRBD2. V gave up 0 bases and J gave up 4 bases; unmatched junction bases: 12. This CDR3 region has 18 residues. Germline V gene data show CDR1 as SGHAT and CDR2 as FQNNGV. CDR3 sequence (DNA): TGTGCCAGCAGCTTAGACCCCCCTCGGGCTAGCGGATACAATGAGCAGTTCTTC. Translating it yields CASSLDPPRASGYNEQFF.

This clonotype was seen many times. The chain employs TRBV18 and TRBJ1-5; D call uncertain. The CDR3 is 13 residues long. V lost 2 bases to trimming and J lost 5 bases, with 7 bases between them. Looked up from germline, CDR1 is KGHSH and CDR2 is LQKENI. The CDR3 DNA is TGTGCCAGCTCACCAGAAGCCGATCAGCCCCAGCATTTT. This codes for CASSPEADQPQHF.

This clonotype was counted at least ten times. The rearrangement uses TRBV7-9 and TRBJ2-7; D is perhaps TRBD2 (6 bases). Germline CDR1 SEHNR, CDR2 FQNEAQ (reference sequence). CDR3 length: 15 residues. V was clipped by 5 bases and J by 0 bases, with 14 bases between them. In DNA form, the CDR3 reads TGTGCCAGCAGCCTCCTCTCAGCGGGCTCCTACGAGCAGTACTTC. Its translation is CASSLLSAGSYEQYF.

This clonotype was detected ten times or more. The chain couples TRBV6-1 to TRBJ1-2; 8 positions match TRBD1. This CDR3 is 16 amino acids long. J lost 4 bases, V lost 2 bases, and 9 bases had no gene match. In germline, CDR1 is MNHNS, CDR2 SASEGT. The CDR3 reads CASSEISGGAGYGYTF. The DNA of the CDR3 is TGTGCCAGCAGTGAAATCTCAGGGGGCGCGGGCTATGGCTACACCTTC.

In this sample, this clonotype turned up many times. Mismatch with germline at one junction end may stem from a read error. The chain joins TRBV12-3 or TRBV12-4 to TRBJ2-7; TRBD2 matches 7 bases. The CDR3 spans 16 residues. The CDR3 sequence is CAGSPRLAQSAYEQYF. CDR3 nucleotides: TGTGCCGGCAGTCCGCGACTAGCCCAATCGGCCTACGAGCAGTACTTC.

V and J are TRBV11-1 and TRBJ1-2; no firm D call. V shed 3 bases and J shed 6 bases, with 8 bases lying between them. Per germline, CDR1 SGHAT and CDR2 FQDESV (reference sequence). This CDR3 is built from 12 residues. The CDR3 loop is CASSLGSNGYTF. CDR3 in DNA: TGTGCCAGCAGCTTGGGGAGTAATGGCTACACCTTC.

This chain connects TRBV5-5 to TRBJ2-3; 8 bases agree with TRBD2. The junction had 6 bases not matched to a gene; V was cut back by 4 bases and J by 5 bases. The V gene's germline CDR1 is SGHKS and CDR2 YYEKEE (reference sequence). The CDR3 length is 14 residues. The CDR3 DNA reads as TGTGCCAGCAGCAAACTAGCGGATGGAGATACGCAGTATTTT. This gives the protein CASSKLADGDTQYF.

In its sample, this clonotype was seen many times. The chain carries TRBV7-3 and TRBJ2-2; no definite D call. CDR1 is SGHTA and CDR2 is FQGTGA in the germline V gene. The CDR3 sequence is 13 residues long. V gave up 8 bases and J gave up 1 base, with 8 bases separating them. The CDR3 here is CASGKQNTGELFF. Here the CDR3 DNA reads TGTGCCAGCGGCAAGCAGAACACCGGGGAGCTGTTTTTT.

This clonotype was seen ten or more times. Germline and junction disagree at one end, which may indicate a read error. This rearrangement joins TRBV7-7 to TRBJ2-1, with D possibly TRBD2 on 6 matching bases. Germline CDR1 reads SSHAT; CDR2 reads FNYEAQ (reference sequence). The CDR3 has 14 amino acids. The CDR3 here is CASSLGPGVDEQFF. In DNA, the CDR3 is TGTGCTAGCAGCTTAGGGCCGGGAGTAGATGAGCAGTTCTTC. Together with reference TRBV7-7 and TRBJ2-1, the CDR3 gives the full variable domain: GAGVSQSPRYKVTKRGQDVTLRCDPISSHATLYWYQQALGQGPEFLTYFNYEAQPDKSGLPSDRFSAERPEGSISTLTIQRTEQRDSAMYRCASSLGPGVDEQFFGPGTRLTVL.

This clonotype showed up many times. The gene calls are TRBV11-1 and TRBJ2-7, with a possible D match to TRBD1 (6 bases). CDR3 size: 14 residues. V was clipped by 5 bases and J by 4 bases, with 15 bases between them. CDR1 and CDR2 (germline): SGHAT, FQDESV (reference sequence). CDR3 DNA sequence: TGTGCCAGCAGCCATCCCGGGACAAGATACGAGCAGTACGTC. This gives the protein CASSHPGTRYEQYV.